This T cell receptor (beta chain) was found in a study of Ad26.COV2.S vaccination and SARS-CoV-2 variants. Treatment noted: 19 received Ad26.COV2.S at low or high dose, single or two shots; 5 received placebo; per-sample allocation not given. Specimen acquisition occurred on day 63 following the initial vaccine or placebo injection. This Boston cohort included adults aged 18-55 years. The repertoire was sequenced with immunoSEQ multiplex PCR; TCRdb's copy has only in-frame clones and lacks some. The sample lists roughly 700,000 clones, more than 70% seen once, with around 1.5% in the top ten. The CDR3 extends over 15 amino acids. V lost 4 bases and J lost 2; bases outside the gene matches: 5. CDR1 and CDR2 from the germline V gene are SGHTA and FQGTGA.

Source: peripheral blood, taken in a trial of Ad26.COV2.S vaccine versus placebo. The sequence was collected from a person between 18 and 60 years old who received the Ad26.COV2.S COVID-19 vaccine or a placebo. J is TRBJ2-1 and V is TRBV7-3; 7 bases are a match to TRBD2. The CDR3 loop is CASSSTGGPYNEQFF. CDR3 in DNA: TGTGCCAGCAGCTCCACGGGGGGACCCTACAATGAGCAGTTCTTC.